A selection of T cell receptor beta chains follows, all from one sample in a study of shared clonotypes between healthy human individuals. The data were produced by immunoSEQ multiplex PCR, yet TCRdb's version contains in-frame clones alone and is incomplete. Of roughly 2 million clones listed, about 94% are singletons. The sequencing sample was made of naive CD8+ T cells sorted from blood. Every receptor here comes from a man aged 18 to 35 in good health. The CDR3 runs from the conserved cysteine through the conserved F or W. D genes are given only for firm matches.

d_gene,j_gene,v_gene,CDR3nt,CDR3aa
-,TRBJ1-6,TRBV2,TGTGCCAGCACCTTGACAGTCTATAATTCACCCCTCCACTTT,CASTLTVYNSPLHF
TRBD2,TRBJ2-5,TRBV5-1,TGCGCCAGCAGCGGACGTCCTAGCGGGACTTACCAAGAGACCCAGTACTTC,CASSGRPSGTYQETQYF
-,TRBJ2-2,TRBV27,TGTGCCAGCAGGCCTGCTGGTATGGGCGGGGAGCTGTTTTTT,CASRPAGMGGELFF
-,TRBJ2-3,TRBV7-2,TGTGCCAGCAGCTTAACTAGCCCAGATACGCAGTATTTT,CASSLTSPDTQYF
-,TRBJ2-2,TRBV6-4,TGTGCCAGCAGTGACACCGGGGAGCTGTTTTTT,CASSDTGELFF
-,TRBJ1-5,TRBV7-9,TGTGCCAGCAGCTTAGGTCGGGGGGGCAATCAGCCCCAGCATTTT,CASSLGRGGNQPQHF
TRBD1,TRBJ2-5,TRBV6-1,TGTGCCAGCAATGAATTGGACAGGAAAGAGACCCAGTACTTC,CASNELDRKETQYF
TRBD2,TRBJ2-1,TRBV4-1,TGCGCCAGCAGCCTGACTAGCGGGAGGGACAATGAGCAGTTCTTC,CASSLTSGRDNEQFF
TRBD2,TRBJ2-5,TRBV2,TGTGCCAGCAGTGAGATGGGGGGGGAAGAGACCCAGTACTTC,CASSEMGGEETQYF
-,TRBJ2-7,TRBV19,TGTGCCAGTAGTTTAGAGAGCGGAAGCTCCTACGAGCAGTACTTC,CASSLESGSSYEQYF
-,TRBJ2-1,TRBV27,TGTGCCAGCAGTTTCGGGACTGAGCAGTTCTTC,CASSFGTEQFF
-,TRBJ2-2,TRBV27,TGTGCCAGCAGTTTAAGGAACACCGGGGAGCTGTTTTTT,CASSLRNTGELFF
TRBD2,TRBJ2-1,TRBV4-3,TGCGCCAGCAGCCAAGGACTAGCGCCCTCCCTAAATGAGCAGTTCTTC,CASSQGLAPSLNEQFF
-,TRBJ1-4,TRBV6-1,TGTGCCAGCAGTGAATGGATGAACCCTACAACTAATGAAAAACTGTTTTTT,CASSEWMNPTTNEKLFF
TRBD1,TRBJ2-7,TRBV5-6,TGTGCCAGCAGCTTAGGGACAGGCTACGAGCAGTACTTC,CASSLGTGYEQYF
TRBD1,TRBJ2-5,TRBV5-6,TGTGCCAGCAGCTCAGGGGGTTGGCAGACCCAGTACTTC,CASSSGGWQTQYF
TRBD2,TRBJ2-2,TRBV2,TGTGCCAGCAGTGAAGGGGAGGGCCTTGGTGGGGAGCTGTTTTTT,CASSEGEGLGGELFF
TRBD2,TRBJ2-1,TRBV2,TGTGCCAGCGAGCTAGCGGGGGGCAATGAGCAGTTCTTC,CASELAGGNEQFF
-,TRBJ2-7,TRBV7-9,TGTGCCAGCAGCGGCGGACAGAGCCACGAGCAGTACTTC,CASSGGQSHEQYF
-,TRBJ2-1,TRBV5-6,TGTGCCAGCACAAAGAGGGCGGTGAGCTCCTACAATGAGCAGTTCTTC,CASTKRAVSSYNEQFF
-,TRBJ1-2,TRBV9,TGTGCCAGCAGCGTAGAACTGACAGCTTATAACTATGGCTACACCTTC,CASSVELTAYNYGYTF
-,TRBJ1-1,TRBV4-1,TGCGCCAGCACTGGGGGCTTGAGCACTGAAGCTTTCTTT,CASTGGLSTEAFF
-,TRBJ1-3,TRBV30,TGTGCCTGGAGGCGGGAGAGTTCTGGAAACACCATATATTTT,CAWRRESSGNTIYF